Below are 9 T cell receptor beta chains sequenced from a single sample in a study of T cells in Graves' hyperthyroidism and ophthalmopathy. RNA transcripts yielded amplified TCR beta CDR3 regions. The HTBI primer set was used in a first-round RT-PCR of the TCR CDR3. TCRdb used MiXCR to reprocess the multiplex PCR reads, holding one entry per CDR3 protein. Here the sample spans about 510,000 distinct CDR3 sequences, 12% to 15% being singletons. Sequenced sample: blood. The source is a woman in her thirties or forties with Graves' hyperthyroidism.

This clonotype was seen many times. The CDR3 loop is CASREGTVQETQYF. In DNA form, the CDR3 reads TGTGCCAGCAGGGAGGGGACAGTCCAAGAGACCCAGTACTTC. This rearrangement joins TRBV6-1 to TRBJ2-5; maybe TRBD1 (7 bases). Trimming took 6 bases from V and 1 from J, leaving 12 bases between them. The CDR3 consists of 14 residues. The germline V gene encodes CDR1 MNHNS and CDR2 SASEGT.

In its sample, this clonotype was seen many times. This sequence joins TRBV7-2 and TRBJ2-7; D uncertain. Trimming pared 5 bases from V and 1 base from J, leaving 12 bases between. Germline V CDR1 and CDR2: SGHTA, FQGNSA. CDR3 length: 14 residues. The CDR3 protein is CASSPEAASYEQYF. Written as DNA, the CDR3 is TGTGCCAGCAGCCCAGAGGCTGCATCCTACGAGCAGTACTTC.

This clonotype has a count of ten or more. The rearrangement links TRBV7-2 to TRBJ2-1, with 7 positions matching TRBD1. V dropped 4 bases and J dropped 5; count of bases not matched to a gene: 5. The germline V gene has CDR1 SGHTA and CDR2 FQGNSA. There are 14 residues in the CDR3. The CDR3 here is CASSSDRSNNEQFF. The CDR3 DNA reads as TGTGCCAGCAGCTCGGACAGGTCGAACAATGAGCAGTTCTTC.

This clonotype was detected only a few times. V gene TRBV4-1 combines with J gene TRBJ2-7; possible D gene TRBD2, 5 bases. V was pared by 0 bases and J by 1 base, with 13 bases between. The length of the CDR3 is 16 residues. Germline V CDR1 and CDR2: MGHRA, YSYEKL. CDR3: CASSQDRSGYSYEQYF. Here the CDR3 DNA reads TGCGCCAGCAGCCAAGATCGGAGCGGTTATTCCTACGAGCAGTACTTC.

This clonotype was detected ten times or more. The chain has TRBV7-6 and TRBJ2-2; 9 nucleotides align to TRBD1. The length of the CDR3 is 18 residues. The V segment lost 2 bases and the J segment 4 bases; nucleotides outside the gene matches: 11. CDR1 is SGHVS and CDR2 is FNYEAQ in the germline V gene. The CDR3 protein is CASSLTRQGQGATGELFF. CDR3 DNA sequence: TGTGCCAGCAGCTTAACCCGTCAGGGACAGGGAGCCACCGGGGAGCTGTTTTTT.

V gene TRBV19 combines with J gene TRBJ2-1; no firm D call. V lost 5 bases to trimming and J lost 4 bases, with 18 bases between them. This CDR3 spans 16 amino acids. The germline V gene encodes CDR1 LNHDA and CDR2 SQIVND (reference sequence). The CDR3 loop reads CASSSLDGALYNEQFF. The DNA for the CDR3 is TGTGCCAGTAGTTCCTTGGACGGAGCCCTTTACAATGAGCAGTTCTTC.

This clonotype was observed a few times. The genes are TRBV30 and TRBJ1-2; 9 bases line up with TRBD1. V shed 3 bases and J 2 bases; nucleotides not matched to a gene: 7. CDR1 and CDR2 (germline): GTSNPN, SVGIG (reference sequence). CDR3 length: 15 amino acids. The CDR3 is CAWRTRQGGNYGYTF. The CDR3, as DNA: TGTGCCTGGAGGACTCGACAGGGGGGGAACTATGGCTACACCTTC.

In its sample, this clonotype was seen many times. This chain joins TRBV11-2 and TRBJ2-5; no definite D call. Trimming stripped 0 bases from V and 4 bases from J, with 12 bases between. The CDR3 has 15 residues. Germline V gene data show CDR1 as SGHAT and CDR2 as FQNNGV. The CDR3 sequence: CASSLEYHLGETQYF. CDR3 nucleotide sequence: TGTGCCAGCAGCTTAGAATACCACCTGGGAGAGACCCAGTACTTC.

The CDR3 bases are TGTGCCAGCAGTGAACTAGCGGGGTACACAGATACGCAGTATTTT. Its translation is CASSELAGYTDTQYF. V and J are TRBV6-1 and TRBJ2-3; 9 nucleotides align to TRBD2. CDR1 and CDR2 from the germline V gene are MNHNS and SASEGT. CDR3 size: 15 residues. The ends lost 2 bases at V and 2 bases at J; junction bases unmatched: 2.